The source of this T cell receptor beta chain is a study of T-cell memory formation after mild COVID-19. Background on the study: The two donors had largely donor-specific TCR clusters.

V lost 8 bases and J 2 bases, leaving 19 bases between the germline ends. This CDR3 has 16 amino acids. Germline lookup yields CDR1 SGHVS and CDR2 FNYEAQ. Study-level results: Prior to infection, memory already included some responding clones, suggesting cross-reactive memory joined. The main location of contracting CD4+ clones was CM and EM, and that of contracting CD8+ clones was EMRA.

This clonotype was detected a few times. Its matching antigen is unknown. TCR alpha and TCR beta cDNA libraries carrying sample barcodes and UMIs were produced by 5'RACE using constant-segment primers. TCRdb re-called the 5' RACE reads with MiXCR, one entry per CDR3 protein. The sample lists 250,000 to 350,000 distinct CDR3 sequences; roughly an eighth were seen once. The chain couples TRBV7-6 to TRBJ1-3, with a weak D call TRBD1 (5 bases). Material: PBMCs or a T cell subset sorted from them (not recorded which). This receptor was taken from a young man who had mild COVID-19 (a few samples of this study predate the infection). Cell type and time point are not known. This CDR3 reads CASGAGSGIAGNTIYF. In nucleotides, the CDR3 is TGTGCCAGCGGGGCGGGGTCGGGGATAGCTGGAAACACCATATATTTT.